What follows are 3 T cell receptor beta chains derived from one specimen sequenced in a study of early T cells in non-severe SARS-CoV-2 infection. TCRdb itself ran the 5' RACE reads through MiXCR, one entry per CDR3 protein. This table has some 76,000 distinct CDR3 sequences, about 16% appearing once. The specimen sequenced was whole blood. The receptors here all came from an adult who was a healthcare worker with PCR-confirmed SARS-CoV-2 infection or an uninfected control (not recorded which).

The chain combines TRBV21-1 with TRBJ1-6. TRBV21-1 is marked as a pseudogene. CDR3 length: 13 residues. In DNA form, the CDR3 reads TGTGCCAGCAGCGCTCGGACGGCCGGCTCCCTCCACTTT. Its protein is CASSARTAGSLHF.

This clonotype was observed a few times. The CDR3 DNA is TGTGCCAGCAGTTATTTGAAAGGAGCAACTAATGAAAAACTGTTTTTT. This encodes CASSYLKGATNEKLFF. The chain couples TRBV6-5 to TRBJ1-4, with D unclear. The V and J ends lost 3 bases and 0 bases respectively, with 11 bases between them. CDR1 is MNHEY and CDR2 is SVGAGI in the germline V gene. The CDR3 runs 16 residues.

The chain uses TRBV7-2 and TRBJ2-7; D is unresolved. This CDR3 is 14 amino acids long. The V end lost 5 bases, the J end lost 2 bases, and 13 bases lay between the germline ends. CDR1 is SGHTA and CDR2 is FQGNSA in the germline V gene. The CDR3 spells CASSRRTTAYEQYF. DNA for the CDR3: TGTGCCAGCAGCCGACGGACCACCGCCTACGAGCAGTACTTC.